This T cell receptor beta chain was found in a study of radiation and T cells in renal cell carcinoma. Study-wide results and limits: Baseline intratumoral clonotype presence is unknown without pretreatment biopsies.

Specified time point: blood 4 weeks post-SBRT, at nephrectomy. Treatment: 15 Gy SBRT to primary tumor, nephrectomy 4 weeks later. Nephrectomy followed 15 Gy stereotactic body radiation by 4 weeks. Clear cell pathology was present in this patient's renal cell carcinoma. Concerning this clone itself: Its cognate antigen is unknown.

Some clones are missing from TCRdb's copy, which holds only in-frame ones; the method was immunoSEQ multiplex PCR. The table includes 60,000 to 75,000 clones, over 60% detected once. The TCR originated in a man in his sixties with renal cell carcinoma. Sequenced here: blood, sampled from a patient whose treatment included radiotherapy and nephrectomy.

The CDR3 DNA sequence: TGTGCCAGCAGCTCCGACAGGGGAGGCACTGAAGCTTTCTTT. This gives the protein CASSSDRGGTEAFF. This chain links TRBV7-8 with TRBJ1-1; 8 bases are a match to TRBD1. CDR1 and CDR2 (germline): SGHVS, FQNEAQ. J lost 4 bases, V lost 4 bases, and 5 bases had no gene match. The CDR3 runs 14 residues.